The rows below give T cell receptor beta chains drawn from one sample of a study of blood T cell repertoires in COVID-19. Assay used: immunoSEQ multiplex PCR; TCRdb lists only in-frame clones, some missing. The sample carries 130,000 to 150,000 clones, roughly 88% recorded once. Sequencing was done on a sample of peripheral blood. These receptors were taken from a woman aged 60 to 75 with COVID-19, enrolled during active disease. The conserved cysteine and the conserved F or W are not part of the CDR3 here. Fields, in order: V gene, CDR3 protein.

v_call: TRBV9; cdr3_aa: ASSVTVQTRWGAGTNYGYT
v_call: TRBV7-9; cdr3_aa: ASSLSGQSTDTQY
v_call: TRBV4-3; cdr3_aa: ASSQDRDRGRYEQY
v_call: TRBV5-1; cdr3_aa: ASSQTPGLAGGPETQY
v_call: TRBV5-1; cdr3_aa: ASSLEGTGLYEQY
v_call: TRBV2; cdr3_aa: ASSTQGGNEKLF
v_call: TRBV5-4; cdr3_aa: ASSITGTNEQF
v_call: TRBV18; cdr3_aa: ASSPDRVENTDTQY
v_call: TRBV5-1; cdr3_aa: ASSPASFLTDTQY
v_call: TRBV7-3; cdr3_aa: ASSPLPGQGGNEQF
v_call: TRBV27; cdr3_aa: ASKEGREWGNQPQH
v_call: TRBV12-3/TRBV12-4; cdr3_aa: ASSVTGANP
v_call: TRBV19; cdr3_aa: ASSGRPANYGYT
v_call: TRBV3-1/TRBV3-2; cdr3_aa: ASSRGVSSYEQY
v_call: TRBV7-9; cdr3_aa: ASSWGQGGGYT
v_call: TRBV19; cdr3_aa: ASSMGLSNEQF
v_call: TRBV5-6; cdr3_aa: ASRLDWNTEAF
v_call: TRBV6-5; cdr3_aa: ASSYTPRDRVDGYT
v_call: TRBV5-6; cdr3_aa: ASGEAGTGYEQY
v_call: TRBV19; cdr3_aa: ASSPETGRTNEKLF
v_call: TRBV5-1; cdr3_aa: ASSLTGGYNEQF
v_call: TRBV15; cdr3_aa: ATTPSRDTPNYGYT
v_call: TRBV19; cdr3_aa: ASTVAGAGNNEQF
v_call: TRBV1; cdr3_aa: TSSQPRTSGGLNEQF
v_call: TRBV13; cdr3_aa: ASSSGGTNGYT
v_call: TRBV6-5; cdr3_aa: ASPEGHSLTEAF
v_call: TRBV24-1; cdr3_aa: ATSDFVRGQETQY
v_call: TRBV4-3; cdr3_aa: ASSQEGLAGGPEGDTQY
v_call: TRBV3-1/TRBV3-2; cdr3_aa: ASSQDSTLSSPLH
v_call: TRBV5-5; cdr3_aa: ASSFQFHSNQPQH
v_call: TRBV7-2; cdr3_aa: ASSSQIAGGNNEQF
v_call: TRBV6-2/TRBV6-3; cdr3_aa: ASSDPRRLLRGNEQF
v_call: TRBV7-2; cdr3_aa: ASGTGLAYSYEQY
v_call: TRBV14; cdr3_aa: ASSQAYAGRYEQY
v_call: TRBV12-3/TRBV12-4; cdr3_aa: ASRPSSAGTQY
v_call: TRBV25-1; cdr3_aa: ASSRSGEAYEQY
v_call: TRBV3-1/TRBV3-2; cdr3_aa: ASSPGTSGDTDTQY
v_call: TRBV5-1; cdr3_aa: ASSLGAGKSYGYT
v_call: TRBV7-2; cdr3_aa: ASSLVGGSLAGSQETQY
v_call: TRBV21-1; cdr3_aa: ASSPLGRDSHNSPLH
v_call: TRBV7-2; cdr3_aa: ASSPDRDSLNSPLH
v_call: TRBV3-1/TRBV3-2; cdr3_aa: ASSLGLAETQY
v_call: TRBV27; cdr3_aa: ASSRDNTDTQY
v_call: TRBV5-1; cdr3_aa: ASSLAGTVGELF
v_call: TRBV6-2/TRBV6-3; cdr3_aa: ASTPDTRDEKLF
v_call: TRBV30; cdr3_aa: AWRGSPGTEAF
v_call: TRBV29-1; cdr3_aa: SGHRGGFPYNEQF
v_call: TRBV18; cdr3_aa: ASSPTRDRSDGYT
v_call: TRBV7-8; cdr3_aa: ASSLGGGLNTEAF
v_call: TRBV6-2/TRBV6-3; cdr3_aa: ASSYEWGRGTDTQY
v_call: TRBV10-3; cdr3_aa: AISEDRGYNEQF
v_call: TRBV10-3; cdr3_aa: ATEGTDRGGNGYT
v_call: TRBV7-3; cdr3_aa: ASSPLPGQGAREQF
v_call: TRBV18; cdr3_aa: ASSPRSPQGSSYNSPLH
v_call: TRBV6-1; cdr3_aa: ASSEVGHPNQPQH
v_call: TRBV7-9; cdr3_aa: ASRGLDFNEQF
v_call: TRBV5-1; cdr3_aa: ASSTVGTPSYEQY
v_call: TRBV27; cdr3_aa: ASSLYGTAYGYT
v_call: TRBV25-1; cdr3_aa: ASSETDRGTEAF
v_call: TRBV6-5; cdr3_aa: ASSRGANQPQH